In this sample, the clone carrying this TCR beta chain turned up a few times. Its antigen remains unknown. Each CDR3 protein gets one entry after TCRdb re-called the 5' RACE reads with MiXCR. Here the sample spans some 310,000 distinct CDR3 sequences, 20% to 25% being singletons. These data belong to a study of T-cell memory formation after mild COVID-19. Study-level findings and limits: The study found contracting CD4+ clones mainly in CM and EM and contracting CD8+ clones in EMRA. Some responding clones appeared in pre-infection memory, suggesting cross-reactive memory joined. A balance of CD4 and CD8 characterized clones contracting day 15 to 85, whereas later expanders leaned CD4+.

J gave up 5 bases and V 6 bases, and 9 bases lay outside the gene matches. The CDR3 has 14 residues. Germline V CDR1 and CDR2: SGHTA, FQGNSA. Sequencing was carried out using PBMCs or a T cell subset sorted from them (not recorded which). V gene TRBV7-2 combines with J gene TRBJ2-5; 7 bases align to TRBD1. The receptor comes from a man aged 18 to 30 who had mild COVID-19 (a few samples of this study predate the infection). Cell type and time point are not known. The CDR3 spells CASRQGGAAETQYF. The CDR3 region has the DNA TGTGCCAGCAGACAAGGGGGCGCGGCTGAGACCCAGTACTTC.